Following are 15 T cell receptor beta chains from one sample sequenced in a study of Graves' ophthalmopathy and Graves' hyperthyroidism. For repertoire sequencing, the TCR beta CDR3 regions were amplified from RNA transcripts. An initial RT-PCR round employing HTBI primers preceded a second-round multiplex PCR. TCRdb fed the multiplex PCR reads into MiXCR, producing one record per CDR3 protein. The data contain around 660,000 distinct CDR3 sequences, under 50% of them singletons. The sample consisted of peripheral blood. These receptors all stem from an adult man with Graves' ophthalmopathy.

The chain couples TRBV7-9 to TRBJ2-5; 7 positions match TRBD2. Trimming cost V 5 bases and J 3 bases; bases outside gene matches: 6. The CDR3 sequence is 14 residues long. Germline loops: CDR1 SEHNR, CDR2 FQNEAQ (reference sequence). The CDR3 DNA follows: TGTGCCAGCAGCCTGGCCGGGAGGAAAGAGACCCAGTACTTC. As protein: CASSLAGRKETQYF.

The chain links TRBV20-1 to TRBJ1-2, with 9 nucleotides matching TRBD1. Germline V gene lookup returns CDR1 DFQATT and CDR2 SNEGSKA (reference sequence). Unmatched junction bases numbered 6, after V lost 6 bases and J lost 7 bases. The CDR3 extends over 12 amino acids. The CDR3: CSARTGVGGYTF. CDR3 coding DNA: TGCAGTGCGCGGACAGGGGTCGGTGGCTACACCTTC.

J is TRBJ2-7 and V is TRBV10-3, with 9 nucleotides matching TRBD2. The CDR3 length is 15 residues. The V gene end was trimmed by 10 bases and the J gene end by 6 bases; junction bases not matched to a gene: 16. CDR1 is ENHRY and CDR2 is SYGVKD in the germline V gene. CDR3 sequence reads: CASPGSGRSLGEQYF. As DNA, the CDR3 is TGTGCCAGCCCTGGAAGCGGGAGGTCCCTCGGCGAGCAGTACTTC.

The table lists this clonotype with many counts. This chain connects TRBV2 to TRBJ2-7; D is perhaps TRBD2 (6 bases). V was cut by 4 bases and J by 1 base, with 8 bases left in between. CDR1 is SNHLY, CDR2 FYNNEI, per germline. This CDR3 is built from 13 residues. The CDR3 DNA reads as TGTGCCAGCAGTGTCGGGAGATCCTACGAGCAGTACTTC. Amino acid sequence: CASSVGRSYEQYF.

In the case of this clonotype: At one boundary the junction diverges from the germline segment, which might be a read error. V is TRBV5-1 and J is TRBJ1-4; possible D gene TRBD1, 5 bases. CDR1 is SGHRS, CDR2 YFSETQ, per germline. The CDR3 runs 13 residues. CDR3 residues: CASSYVAGSGLFF. The CDR3 coding sequence is TGTGCCAGCAGCTACGTGGCAGGGAGCGGACTGTTTTTT.

The chain links TRBV29-1 to TRBJ1-1; the D is unclear. CDR1 SQVTM and CDR2 ANQGSEA come from the germline V gene. This CDR3 region has 11 residues. CDR3 sequence (DNA): TGCAGTTACGAGGTCTCGACTGAAGCTTTCTTT. This sequence encodes CSYEVSTEAFF.

This clonotype has at least ten counts. This chain joins TRBV15 and TRBJ1-3, with 12 bases fitting TRBD1. The CDR3 consists of 15 residues. Germline CDR1 and CDR2: LNHNV and YYDKDF (reference sequence). The V and J ends lost 6 bases and 16 bases, in that order; junction bases with no gene match: 16. DNA of the CDR3: TGTGCCACCAGTTTAACCGGGACAGGGGGCTTGGGGTTGTATTTT. It specifies CATSLTGTGGLGLYF.

This clonotype was seen repeatedly, ten times or more. The rearrangement uses TRBV9 and TRBJ2-7; possibly TRBD1 or TRBD2 for D (5 bases each). The CDR3 extends over 15 amino acids. Germline assignment: CDR1 SGDLS and CDR2 YYNGEE. Trimming removed 4 bases at V and 7 bases at J, with 21 bases between. The CDR3 spells CASSSRDGSLGEQYF. The DNA of the CDR3 is TGTGCCAGCAGCTCCCGGGACGGTTCATTAGGTGAGCAGTACTTC.

This clonotype was recorded a few times. This chain links TRBV7-2 with TRBJ1-1; 7 bases match TRBD1. The germline CDR1 and CDR2 sequences are SGHTA and FQGNSA. V was clipped by 3 bases and J by 5 bases; unmatched bases: 9. The length of the CDR3 is 15 residues. CDR3 amino acids: CASSFAGTESTEAFF. The CDR3 region has the DNA TGTGCCAGCAGCTTCGCCGGGACAGAGAGTACTGAAGCTTTCTTT. Looking up the rest from reference TRBV7-2 and TRBJ1-1 gives the full variable domain: GAGVSQSPSNKVTEKGKDVELRCDPISGHTALYWYRQSLGQGLEFLIYFQGNSAPDKSGLPSDRFSAERTGGSVSTLTIQRTQQEDSAVYLCASSFAGTESTEAFFGQGTRLTVV.

Concerning this clonotype: The junction and the germline gene differ at one end; a read error may be behind it. The chain employs TRBV29-1 and TRBJ2-6, with D possibly being TRBD1 (5 bases). The CDR3 consists of 13 residues. Germline CDR1 reads SQVTM; CDR2 reads ANQGSEA. CDR3 nucleotide sequence: TGCAGCGTTGAGCAGGGCCCCATGAACACTGAAGCTTTC. Its translation is CSVEQGPMNTEAF. The variable domain in full, completed from reference TRBV29-1 and TRBJ2-6, reads SAVISQKPSRDICQRGTSLTIQCQVDSQVTMMFWYRQQPGQSLTLIATANQGSEATYESGFVIDKFPISRPNLTFSTLTVSNMSPEDSSIYLCSVEQGPMNTEAFGAGSRLTVL.

This clonotype was observed many times. V and J are TRBV11-2 and TRBJ2-5; tentative D call: TRBD1 (5 bases). V was shortened by 8 bases and J by 4 bases, with 20 bases between the two germline ends. This CDR3 is 15 amino acids long. Germline loops: CDR1 SGHAT, CDR2 FQNNGV. The CDR3: CASSQTAQGRETQYF. The DNA of the CDR3 is TGTGCCAGCTCCCAGACAGCCCAAGGACGAGAGACCCAGTACTTC.

The chain recombines TRBV27 with TRBJ1-1; D is perhaps TRBD1 (6 bases). The CDR3 sequence is 12 residues long. Between the trimmed V and J ends, which lost 7 bases and 5 bases, there was a span of 11 bases. Germline V CDR1 and CDR2: MNHEY, SMNVEV (reference sequence). CDR3 protein: CASTGVYTEAFF. The CDR3 DNA follows: TGTGCCAGCACAGGGGTTTATACTGAAGCTTTCTTT.

The V call is TRBV7-6, the J call TRBJ2-7; 10 nucleotides agree with TRBD2. This CDR3 spans 16 amino acids. V trimming: 5 bases; J trimming: 3 bases; junction bases outside the gene matches: 10. Germline V gives CDR1 SGHVS, CDR2 FNYEAQ. CDR3 bases: TGTGCCAGCAGCCTCGCCGGGACTAGCGAGATCTACGAGCAGTACTTC. Its protein product is CASSLAGTSEIYEQYF. The variable domain in full, completed from reference TRBV7-6 and TRBJ2-7, reads GAGVSQSPRYKVTKRGQDVALRCDPISGHVSLYWYRQALGQGPEFLTYFNYEAQQDKSGLPNDRFSAERPEGSISTLTIQRTEQRDSAMYRCASSLAGTSEIYEQYFGPGTRLTVT.

This clonotype was found a few times. The rearrangement joins TRBV5-1 to TRBJ2-5, with 12 bases lining up with TRBD1. This CDR3 has 16 residues. V trimming: 4 bases; J trimming: 5 bases; junction bases outside the gene matches: 9. CDR1 SGHRS and CDR2 YFSETQ come from the germline V gene. The CDR3 loop is CASSSRGTGGRETQYF. In DNA form, the CDR3 reads TGCGCCAGCAGCAGCCGAGGGACAGGGGGCCGTGAGACCCAGTACTTC.

The chain joins TRBV18 to TRBJ2-7; D unresolved. The CDR3 has 15 residues. CDR1 and CDR2 (germline): KGHSH, LQKENI. Trimming removed 2 bases at V and 5 bases at J, with 16 bases between. Written as DNA, the CDR3 is TGTGCCAGCTCACCAATCATAGGGCCCTCGGACGAGCAGTACTTC. Its protein is CASSPIIGPSDEQYF.